The clone carrying this T cell receptor beta chain was observed a single time. What it recognizes is unknown. Generated by immunoSEQ multiplex PCR, the TCRdb table keeps only in-frame clones and is missing some. The sample includes roughly 9,900 clones, around 81% of them seen just once. Between the trimmed V and J ends, which lost 2 bases and 4 bases, there was a span of 6 bases. CDR1 and CDR2 (germline): DFQATT, SNEGSKA (reference sequence). This CDR3 is built from 11 residues. The sample is drawn from a study of neoadjuvant nivolumab and ipilimumab in lung cancer. General study results and limits: From pretherapy to surgery, tumor richness and clonality rose with dual therapy. TCR clonality did not significantly correlate with pathologic tumor regression. Only a small number of samples underwent TCR sequencing.

This sample comprised peripheral blood, obtained before neoadjuvant nivolumab, alone or with ipilimumab. V usage is TRBV20-1 and J usage is TRBJ2-7, with D unclear. This receptor was taken from an adult with non-small cell lung cancer. CDR3 DNA: TGCAGTGCTAGACCCTATTACGAGCAGTACTTC. Residues: CSARPYYEQYF.